There are many counts of the clone carrying this TCR beta chain. Antigen specificity is unknown. The data were taken from a study of molecular identifiers for immune sequencing clone quantification. Overall study results and limits: With a barcode shared among identical TCR molecules, highly expanded clone sizes could be underestimated.

TCRdb reanalysed the PCR reads using MiXCR and keeps one entry per CDR3 protein. The sample includes 350,000 or so distinct CDR3 sequences, about a fifth of them seen just once. CDR1 SGHVS and CDR2 FQNEAQ come from the germline V gene. Trimming shortened V by 5 bases and J by 3 bases, and 17 bases separated the two germline ends. CDR3 length: 15 amino acids. This chain joins TRBV7-8 and TRBJ2-7; no definite D call. This sequence was found in a human donor in good health. Some libraries in this study had Jurkat cell RNA spiked in. Sequences were obtained from naive CD8+ T cells from blood, with Jurkat cell RNA spiked in. This sample's subset: FACS-sorted CD8+CD4-CCR7+CD45RA+ naive T cells. CDR3 in DNA: TGTGCCAGCAGCCAATTGGATGGACCCGTCTACGAGCAGTACTTC. It specifies CASSQLDGPVYEQYF.